The T cell receptor (beta chain) described here comes from a study of cytomegalovirus exposure and HLA in healthy donors. There are 15 residues in the CDR3. Between the trimmed V and J ends, which lost 1 base and 2 bases, there was a span of 11 bases. CDR1 is SGHVS, CDR2 FQNEAQ, per germline. Primers included in the PCR were 60 Vbeta and 13 Jbeta primers. TCRdb's copy holds only in-frame clones and misses some; the assay was immunoSEQ multiplex PCR. The sample consists of 100,000 to 150,000 clones, roughly 83% of them appearing once. This clone has more than one count but fewer than ten. The sequencing sample was made of PBMCs. This TCR came from a young man in good health and CMV-seropositive. The chain joins TRBV7-8 to TRBJ1-1; tentatively, D is TRBD1 (5 bases). The CDR3, as DNA: TGTGCCAGCAGCTTAGTCCTCGGACACAACACTGAAGCTTTCTTT. This sequence encodes CASSLVLGHNTEAFF.